A single sample gave rise to the 4 T cell receptor beta chains below, sequenced in a study of OX40 agonist ivuxolimab in advanced cancers. Produced via immunoSEQ multiplex PCR; TCRdb's table is partial and in-frame only. The repertoire holds 60,000 to 80,000 clones, with roughly 80% as singletons. The sample was CD4+ or CD8+ T cells sorted from blood, taken in a trial of the OX40 agonist ivuxolimab. These receptors all stem from an adult with an advanced solid tumor such as melanoma, head and neck, liver or kidney cancer.

This chain joins TRBV21-1 and TRBJ1-2. TRBV21-1 is assigned pseudogene status. The CDR3 sequence is 15 residues long. The CDR3 sequence: CASSTGTHLRDGYTF. CDR3 bases: TGTGCCAGCAGCACCGGGACCCACTTGCGAGATGGCTACACCTTC.

The chain is built from TRBV6-6 and TRBJ1-1; D call uncertain. Germline V gene data show CDR1 as MNHNY and CDR2 as SVGAGI (reference sequence). The CDR3 extends over 13 amino acids. V gave up 8 bases and J gave up 0 bases, with 10 bases separating them. The CDR3 here is CASCAHMNTEAFF. The CDR3 bases are TGTGCCAGCTGTGCACACATGAACACTGAAGCTTTCTTT.

The CDR3 sequence is CASSFFPEAFF. Here the CDR3 DNA reads TGTGCCAGCAGCTTTTTTCCTGAAGCTTTCTTT. V usage is TRBV7-3 and J usage is TRBJ1-1, with no clear D. The CDR3 is 11 residues long. Germline-derived CDR1 and CDR2 are SGHTA and FQGTGA. Trimming took 3 bases from V and 6 from J, leaving 5 bases between them.

This clone has a single count. This chain uses TRBV6-6 with TRBJ1-6; TRBD1 matches at 7 bases. Unmatched junction bases numbered 12, after V lost 4 bases and J lost 9 bases. The germline gives CDR1 MNHNY, CDR2 SVGAGI (reference sequence). The CDR3 sequence is 16 residues long. CDR3 amino acids: CASSSGLGQEGSPLHF. As DNA, the CDR3 is TGTGCCAGCAGTTCCGGGCTCGGACAGGAAGGTTCACCCCTCCACTTT.